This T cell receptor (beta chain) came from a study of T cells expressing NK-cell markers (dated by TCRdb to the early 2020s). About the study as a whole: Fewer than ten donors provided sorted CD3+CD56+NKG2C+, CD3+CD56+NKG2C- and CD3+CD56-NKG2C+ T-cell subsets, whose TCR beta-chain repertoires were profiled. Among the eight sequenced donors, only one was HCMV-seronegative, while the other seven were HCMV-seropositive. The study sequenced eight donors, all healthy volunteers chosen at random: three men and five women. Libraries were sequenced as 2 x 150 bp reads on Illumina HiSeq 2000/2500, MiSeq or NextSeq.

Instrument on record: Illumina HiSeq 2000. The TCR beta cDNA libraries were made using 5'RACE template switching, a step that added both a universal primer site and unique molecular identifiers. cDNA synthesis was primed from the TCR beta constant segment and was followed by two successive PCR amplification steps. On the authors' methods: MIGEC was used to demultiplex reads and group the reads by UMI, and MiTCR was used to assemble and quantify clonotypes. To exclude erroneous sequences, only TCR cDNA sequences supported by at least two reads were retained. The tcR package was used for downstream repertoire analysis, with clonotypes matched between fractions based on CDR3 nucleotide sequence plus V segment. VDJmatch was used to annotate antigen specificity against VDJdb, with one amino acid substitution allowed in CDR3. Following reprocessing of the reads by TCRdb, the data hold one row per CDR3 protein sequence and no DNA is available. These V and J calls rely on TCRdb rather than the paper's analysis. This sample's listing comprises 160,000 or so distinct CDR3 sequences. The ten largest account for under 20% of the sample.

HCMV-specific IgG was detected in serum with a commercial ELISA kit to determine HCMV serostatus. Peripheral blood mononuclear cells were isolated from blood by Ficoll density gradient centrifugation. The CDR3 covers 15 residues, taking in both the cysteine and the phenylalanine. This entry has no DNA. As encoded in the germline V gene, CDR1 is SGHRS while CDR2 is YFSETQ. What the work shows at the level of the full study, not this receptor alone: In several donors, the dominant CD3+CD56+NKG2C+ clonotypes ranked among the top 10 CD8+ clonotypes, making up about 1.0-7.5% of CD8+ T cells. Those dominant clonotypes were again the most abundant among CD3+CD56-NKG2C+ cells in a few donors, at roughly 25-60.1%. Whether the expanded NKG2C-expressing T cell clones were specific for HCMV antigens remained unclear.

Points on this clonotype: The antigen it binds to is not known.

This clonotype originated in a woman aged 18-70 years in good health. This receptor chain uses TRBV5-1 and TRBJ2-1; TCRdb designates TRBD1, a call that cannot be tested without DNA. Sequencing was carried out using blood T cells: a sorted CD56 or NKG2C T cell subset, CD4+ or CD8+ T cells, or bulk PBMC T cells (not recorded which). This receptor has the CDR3 CASSTGQADYNEQFF.